The T cell receptor (beta chain) under discussion was sequenced for a study of cytomegalovirus exposure and HLA in healthy donors. Trimming shortened V by 3 bases and J by 6 bases, and 15 bases separated the two germline ends. CDR3 length: 14 residues. CDR1 and CDR2 (germline): MNHNS, SASEGT. It was with 60 Vbeta and 13 Jbeta primers that the PCR ran. Sequencing used immunoSEQ multiplex PCR; TCRdb keeps in-frame clones, though not all of them. Here the sample spans roughly 200,000 clones, 70% to 90% being singletons. The sequenced sample consisted of PBMCs. The chain uses TRBV6-1 and TRBJ2-7, with D perhaps matching TRBD2 (5 bases). The sequence was collected from a woman in her twenties or thirties in good health and CMV-seronegative. CDR3 coding DNA: TGTGCCAGCAGTGAGACCTATGGGGAGCTCGAGCAGTACTTC. Protein: CASSETYGELEQYF.